A single sample gave rise to the 21 T cell receptor beta chains below, sequenced in a study of T-cell reconstitution after alpha-beta-depleted transplantation in children. Unique molecular identifiers tagged the TCRbeta library. TCRdb passed the PCR reads through MiXCR, listing each CDR3 protein once. The profile shows 250,000 to 350,000 distinct CDR3 sequences, approximately 23% of them singletons. Sequencing used PBMCs, mostly from graft donor cells, obtained 180 days after TCRalphabeta/CD19-depleted stem cell transplant. The receptors stem from a male patient younger than 18 who had a stem cell transplant for acute lymphoblastic leukemia, so the T cells may come from the graft donor.

The gene calls are TRBV18 and TRBJ2-6; no firm D call. V gave up 0 bases and J gave up 8 bases, with 14 bases separating them. CDR1 and CDR2 from the germline V gene are KGHSH and LQKENI. The CDR3 is 16 residues long. The CDR3 loop is CASSPPTRLRSNVLTF. The CDR3 DNA is TGTGCCAGCTCACCACCGACAAGGCTCAGGTCCAACGTCCTGACTTTC.

The rearrangement joins TRBV29-1 to TRBJ2-7; the match to TRBD1 covers 9 bases. The CDR3 spans 15 residues. Losses at the gene ends were 1 base for V and 2 bases for J; bases not matched to a gene: 6. The germline V gene has CDR1 SQVTM and CDR2 ANQGSEA. DNA of the CDR3: TGCAGCGTTGAAGCCTACGGGACAGGGCCCTACGAGCAGTACTTC. Encoded protein: CSVEAYGTGPYEQYF.

Notes on this clonotype: The junction and the germline gene differ at one end; a read error may be behind it. The chain uses TRBV10-3 and TRBJ2-1, with D possibly being TRBD1 (6 bases). The length of the CDR3 is 13 residues. Per germline, CDR1 ENHRY and CDR2 SYGVKD. The CDR3 protein is CSISLTGYNEQFF. The CDR3 DNA follows: TGTTCCATCAGCCTGACAGGCTACAATGAGCAGTTCTTC.

Only a few counts were recorded for this clonotype. V is TRBV29-1 and J is TRBJ2-7; 12 nucleotides agree with TRBD2. The CDR3 sequence is 14 residues long. J lost 2 bases, V lost 8 bases, and 7 bases had no gene match. Germline CDR1 and CDR2: SQVTM and ANQGSEA. CDR3 residues: CSPLAGGTTYEQYF. Written as DNA, the CDR3 is TGCAGCCCACTAGCGGGAGGCACAACCTACGAGCAGTACTTC.

The J gene is TRBJ2-2, the V gene TRBV12-5, with 8 nucleotides matching TRBD2. Germline V gene lookup returns CDR1 LGHNT and CDR2 FRNRAP. This CDR3 region has 16 residues. V lost 7 bases and J lost 7; bases outside the gene matches: 14. CDR3 loop: CASDFVRPGGRGELFF. Here the CDR3 DNA reads TGTGCTAGTGATTTTGTTCGCCCGGGGGGGCGCGGGGAGCTGTTTTTT.

This clonotype came up a few times. The genes are TRBV7-6 and TRBJ1-2, with D possibly matching TRBD1 (6 bases). There are 17 residues in the CDR3. The V and J ends lost 1 base and 4 bases respectively, with 19 bases between them. The germline gives CDR1 SGHVS, CDR2 FNYEAQ. CDR3 nucleotides: TGTGCCAGCAGCTTAGGGGGAAGTGGGGGCGCAGCCTATGGCTACACCTTC. Protein product: CASSLGGSGGAAYGYTF.

The chain combines TRBV20-1 with TRBJ2-4, with 10 positions matching TRBD1. Germline V gives CDR1 DFQATT, CDR2 SNEGSKA (reference sequence). The length of the CDR3 is 15 residues. J was trimmed by 0 bases and V by 5 bases; bases with no gene match: 4. CDR3 DNA sequence: TGCAGTGCTTCTCGGACAGGGGGAGCCAAAAACATTCAGTACTTC. It codes for CSASRTGGAKNIQYF.

This clonotype has ten or more counts. The chain couples TRBV7-9 to TRBJ1-1, with D maybe TRBD1 (5 bases). The germline V gene encodes CDR1 SEHNR and CDR2 FQNEAQ (reference sequence). The V gene lost 3 bases and the J gene lost 5 bases, with 13 bases spanning the gap. The CDR3 is 14 amino acids. Written as DNA, the CDR3 is TGTGCCAGCAGCTTGGTCCCAGGGCGGACTGAAGCTTTCTTT. Encoded protein: CASSLVPGRTEAFF.

This clonotype occurred a few times. The chain links TRBV5-1 to TRBJ2-7, with D possibly being TRBD1 (5 bases). V was cut by 1 base and J by 4 bases, with 9 bases left in between. The germline CDR1 and CDR2 sequences are SGHRS and YFSETQ. This CDR3 is built from 13 residues. The CDR3: CASSLPSGYEQYF. The CDR3 nucleotides read TGCGCCAGCAGCTTGCCGTCAGGGTACGAGCAGTACTTC.

The genes are TRBV19 and TRBJ1-5; D not certain. V was cut by 4 bases and J by 6 bases, with 10 bases left in between. Germline V CDR1 and CDR2: LNHDA, SQIVND (reference sequence). The CDR3 sequence is 13 residues long. The chain's CDR3 is CASSTVLVQPQHF. Written as DNA, the CDR3 is TGTGCCAGTAGTACCGTACTCGTTCAGCCCCAGCATTTT.

This clonotype appeared a few times. The chain uses TRBV5-5 and TRBJ2-7; D is unclear. Germline assignment: CDR1 SGHKS and CDR2 YYEKEE (reference sequence). The CDR3 length is 16 residues. The V end was cut by 4 bases, the J end by 1 base, with 18 bases between. The CDR3 spells CASSPGGRPASYEQYF. DNA of the CDR3: TGTGCCAGCAGCCCCGGCGGCCGACCGGCTTCCTACGAGCAGTACTTC.

This chain joins TRBV29-1 and TRBJ2-5; no definite D call. Germline assignment: CDR1 SQVTM and CDR2 ANQGSEA. V lost 3 bases and J lost 7, with 12 bases in between. The CDR3 sequence is 12 residues long. The CDR3, as DNA: TGCAGCGTTGATCGGTGGACCGGGACCCAGTACTTC. Translation gives CSVDRWTGTQYF.

The V and J genes are TRBV4-1 and TRBJ2-2; 8 bases line up with TRBD1. The V gene's germline CDR1 is MGHRA and CDR2 YSYEKL. This CDR3 has 17 residues. Germline trimming cut 1 base from V and 4 bases from J; bases unmatched to any gene: 8. CDR3 sequence: CASSQGLDRGRTGELFF. For the CDR3, the DNA is TGCGCCAGCAGCCAAGGCCTTGACAGGGGTCGCACCGGGGAGCTGTTTTTT.

This sequence joins TRBV25-1 and TRBJ1-2; tentative D call: TRBD1 (5 bases). This CDR3 comprises 16 residues. CDR1 and CDR2 from the germline V gene are MGHDK and SYGVNS. V dropped 0 bases and J dropped 2 bases, with 13 bases sitting between them. CDR3 bases: TGTGCCAGCAGTGAATACTCGACCGGGACCAACTATGGCTACACCTTC. Protein: CASSEYSTGTNYGYTF.

The chain couples TRBV2 to TRBJ2-7; TRBD1 might be the D (6 bases). The CDR3 is 14 residues long. Germline values: CDR1 SNHLY, CDR2 FYNNEI. Trimming shortened V by 2 bases and J by 3 bases, and 11 bases separated the two germline ends. This chain's CDR3 is CASSEPETGYEQYF. CDR3 in DNA: TGTGCCAGCAGTGAACCGGAGACAGGCTACGAGCAGTACTTC. The whole variable domain, filled in from reference TRBV2 and TRBJ2-7, reads EPEVTQTPSHQVTQMGQEVILRCVPISNHLYFYWYRQILGQKVEFLVSFYNNEISEKSEIFDDQFSVERPDGSNFTLKIRSTKLEDSAMYFCASSEPETGYEQYFGPGTRLTVT.

The rearrangement joins TRBV11-2 to TRBJ2-3; D gene uncertain. This CDR3 has 14 amino acids. From germline, CDR1 is SGHAT and CDR2 FQNNGV. The V end lost 2 bases, the J end lost 3 bases, and 9 bases lay between the germline ends. CDR3 DNA sequence: TGTGCCAGCAGCTTAAGTCGCAGAACAGATACGCAGTATTTT. Amino acid sequence: CASSLSRRTDTQYF. Looking up the rest from reference TRBV11-2 and TRBJ2-3 gives the full variable domain: EAGVAQSPRYKIIEKRQSVAFWCNPISGHATLYWYQQILGQGPKLLIQFQNNGVVDDSQLPKDRFSAERLKGVDSTLKIQPAKLEDSAVYLCASSLSRRTDTQYFGPGTRLTVL.

The chain uses TRBV27 and TRBJ2-1; TRBD2 might be the D (5 bases). In germline, CDR1 is MNHEY, CDR2 SMNVEV (reference sequence). The germline V and J ends were trimmed by 5 bases and 4 bases, with 21 bases remaining between them. The CDR3 is 17 residues long. The chain's CDR3 is CASSPSHAGEVYNEQFF. Written as DNA, the CDR3 is TGTGCCAGCAGTCCGTCTCACGCGGGCGAGGTATACAATGAGCAGTTCTTC.

Only a few counts were recorded for this clonotype. This chain links TRBV7-9 with TRBJ2-5, with TRBD1 identical over 10 bases. The germline V gene encodes CDR1 SEHNR and CDR2 FQNEAQ (reference sequence). The CDR3 sequence is 15 residues long. Trimming at V came to 6 bases and at J to 10 bases, leaving 14 bases not matched to a gene. CDR3 sequence (DNA): TGTGCCAGCAGTTATCCCCGGGACAGGGGTTGGGGCCAGTACTTC. It yields the protein CASSYPRDRGWGQYF.

V gene TRBV20-1 combines with J gene TRBJ2-1; the match to TRBD2 covers 8 bases. The V and J ends lost 3 bases and 3 bases, in that order; junction bases with no gene match: 7. This CDR3 spans 15 amino acids. Per germline, CDR1 DFQATT and CDR2 SNEGSKA (reference sequence). The chain's CDR3 is CSARIAGMVYNEQFF. In DNA, the CDR3 is TGCAGTGCTAGGATAGCGGGAATGGTCTACAATGAGCAGTTCTTC.

V is TRBV6-5 and J is TRBJ2-6, with D possibly TRBD1 on 6 matching bases. The V end was cut by 4 bases, the J end by 4 bases, with 14 bases between. Germline V gene lookup returns CDR1 MNHEY and CDR2 SVGAGI. The CDR3 totals 16 residues. CDR3 residues: CASSFTTGSGANVLTF. CDR3 sequence (DNA): TGTGCCAGCAGTTTCACTACAGGGTCGGGGGCCAACGTCCTGACTTTC.

This clonotype has a count of ten or more. The chain carries TRBV20-1 and TRBJ2-3; 9 positions agree with TRBD1. Germline CDR1 DFQATT, CDR2 SNEGSKA (reference sequence). The junction had 13 bases not matched to a gene; V was cut back by 5 bases and J by 1 base. The CDR3 contains 17 residues. The CDR3 loop is CSAGLYRGQAGTDTQYF. CDR3 DNA: TGCAGTGCTGGACTTTACAGGGGGCAGGCGGGCACAGATACGCAGTATTTT.